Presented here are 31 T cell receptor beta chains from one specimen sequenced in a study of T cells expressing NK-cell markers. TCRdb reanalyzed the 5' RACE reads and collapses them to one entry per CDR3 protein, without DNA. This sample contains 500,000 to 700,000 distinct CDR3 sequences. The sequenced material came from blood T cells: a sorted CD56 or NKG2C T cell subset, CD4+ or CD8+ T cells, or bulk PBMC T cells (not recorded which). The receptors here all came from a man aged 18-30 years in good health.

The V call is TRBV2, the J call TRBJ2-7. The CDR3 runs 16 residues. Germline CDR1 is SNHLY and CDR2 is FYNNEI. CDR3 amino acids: CASSERRTTVGYEQYF. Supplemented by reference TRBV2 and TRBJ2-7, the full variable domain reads EPEVTQTPSHQVTQMGQEVILRCVPISNHLYFYWYRQILGQKVEFLVSFYNNEISEKSEIFDDQFSVERPDGSNFTLKIRSTKLEDSAMYFCASSERRTTVGYEQYFGPGTRLTVT.

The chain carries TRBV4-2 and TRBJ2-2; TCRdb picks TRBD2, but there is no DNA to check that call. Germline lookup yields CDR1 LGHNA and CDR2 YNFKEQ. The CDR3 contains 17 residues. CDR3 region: CASSQVDGTIKTGELFF.

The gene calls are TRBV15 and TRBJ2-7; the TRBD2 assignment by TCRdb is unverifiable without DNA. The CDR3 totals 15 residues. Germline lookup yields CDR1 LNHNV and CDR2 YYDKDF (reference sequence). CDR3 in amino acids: CATSRDWSGSLEQYF.

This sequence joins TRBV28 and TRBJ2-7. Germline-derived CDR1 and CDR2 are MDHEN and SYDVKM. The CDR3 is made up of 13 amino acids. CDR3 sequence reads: CASSSNSYGEQYF.

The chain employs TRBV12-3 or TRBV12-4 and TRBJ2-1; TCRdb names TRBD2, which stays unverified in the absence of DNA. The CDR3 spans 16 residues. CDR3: CASSHPDQSGFYEQFF.

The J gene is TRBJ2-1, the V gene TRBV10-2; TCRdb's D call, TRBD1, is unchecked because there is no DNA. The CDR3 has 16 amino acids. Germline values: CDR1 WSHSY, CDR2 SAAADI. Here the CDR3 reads CASSEDGTGGSDEQFF.

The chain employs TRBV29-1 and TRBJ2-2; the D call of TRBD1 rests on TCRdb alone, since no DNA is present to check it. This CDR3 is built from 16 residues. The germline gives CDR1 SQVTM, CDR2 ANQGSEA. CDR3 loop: CSVEAPGRSNTGELFF.

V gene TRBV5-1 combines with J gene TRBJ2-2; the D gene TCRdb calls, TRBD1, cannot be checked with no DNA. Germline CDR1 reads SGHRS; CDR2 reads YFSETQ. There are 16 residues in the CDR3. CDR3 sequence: CASSLGSRDGTGELFF. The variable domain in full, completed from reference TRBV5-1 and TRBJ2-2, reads KAGVTQTPRYLIKTRGQQVTLSCSPISGHRSVSWYQQTPGQGLQFLFEYFSETQRNKGNFPGRFSGRQFSNSRSEMNVSTLELGDSALYLCASSLGSRDGTGELFFGEGSRLTVL.

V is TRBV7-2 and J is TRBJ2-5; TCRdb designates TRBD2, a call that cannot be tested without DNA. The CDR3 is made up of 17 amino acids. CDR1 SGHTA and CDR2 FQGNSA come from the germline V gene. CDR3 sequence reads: CASSLFGTSGSFETQYF.

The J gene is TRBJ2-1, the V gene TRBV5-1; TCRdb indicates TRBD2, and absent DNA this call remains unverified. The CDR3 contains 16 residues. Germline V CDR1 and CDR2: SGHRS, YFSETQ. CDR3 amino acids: CASSLVAGGPYNEQFF. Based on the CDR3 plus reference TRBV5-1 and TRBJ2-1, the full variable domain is KAGVTQTPRYLIKTRGQQVTLSCSPISGHRSVSWYQQTPGQGLQFLFEYFSETQRNKGNFPGRFSGRQFSNSRSEMNVSTLELGDSALYLCASSLVAGGPYNEQFFGPGTRLTVL.

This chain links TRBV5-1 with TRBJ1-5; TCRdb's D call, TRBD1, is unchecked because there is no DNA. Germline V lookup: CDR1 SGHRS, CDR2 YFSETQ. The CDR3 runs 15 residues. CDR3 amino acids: CASSPGQGKDQPQHF. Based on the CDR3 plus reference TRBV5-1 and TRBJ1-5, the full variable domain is KAGVTQTPRYLIKTRGQQVTLSCSPISGHRSVSWYQQTPGQGLQFLFEYFSETQRNKGNFPGRFSGRQFSNSRSEMNVSTLELGDSALYLCASSPGQGKDQPQHFGDGTRLSIL.

CDR3: CASSLALSKLAGGEQFF. V and J are TRBV7-9 and TRBJ2-1; the TRBD2 assignment by TCRdb is unverifiable without DNA. Germline lookup yields CDR1 SEHNR and CDR2 FQNEAQ (reference sequence). The CDR3 runs 17 residues.

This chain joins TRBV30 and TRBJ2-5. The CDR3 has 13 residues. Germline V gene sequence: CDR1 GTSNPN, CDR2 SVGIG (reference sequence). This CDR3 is CAWSVGSQETQYF.

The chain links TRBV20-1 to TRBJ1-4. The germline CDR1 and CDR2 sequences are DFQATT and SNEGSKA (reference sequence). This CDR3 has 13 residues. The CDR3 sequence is CSAREGPNEKLFF.

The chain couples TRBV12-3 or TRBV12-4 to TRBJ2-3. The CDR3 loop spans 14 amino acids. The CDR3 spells CASSFAERSDTQYF.

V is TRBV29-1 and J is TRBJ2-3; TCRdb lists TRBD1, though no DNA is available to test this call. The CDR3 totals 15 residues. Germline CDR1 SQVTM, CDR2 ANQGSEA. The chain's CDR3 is CSVEVGGNYTDTQYF.

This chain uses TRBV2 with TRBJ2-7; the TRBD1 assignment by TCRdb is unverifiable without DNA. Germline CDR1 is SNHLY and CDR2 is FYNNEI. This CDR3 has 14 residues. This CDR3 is CASSGDTTPYEQYF.

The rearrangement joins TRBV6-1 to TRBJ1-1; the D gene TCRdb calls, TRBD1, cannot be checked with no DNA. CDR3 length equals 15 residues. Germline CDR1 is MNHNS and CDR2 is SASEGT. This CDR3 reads CASSEPREGNTEAFF.

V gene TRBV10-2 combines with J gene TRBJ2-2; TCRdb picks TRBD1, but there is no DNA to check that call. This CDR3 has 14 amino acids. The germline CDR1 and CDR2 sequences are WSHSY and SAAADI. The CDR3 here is CATRDRVHTGELFF.

The CDR3 spells CASSARTGGFQETQYF. The chain links TRBV5-1 to TRBJ2-5; TCRdb lists TRBD1, though no DNA is available to test this call. CDR1 is SGHRS, CDR2 YFSETQ, per germline. The CDR3 spans 16 residues.

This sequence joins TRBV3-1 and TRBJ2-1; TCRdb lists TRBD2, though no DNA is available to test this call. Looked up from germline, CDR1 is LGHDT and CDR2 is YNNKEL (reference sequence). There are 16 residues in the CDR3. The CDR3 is CASSRSSGRVDNEQFF.

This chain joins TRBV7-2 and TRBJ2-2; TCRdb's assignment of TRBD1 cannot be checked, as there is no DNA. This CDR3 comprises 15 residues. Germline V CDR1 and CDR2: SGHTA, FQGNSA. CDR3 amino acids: CASSLDTVQGGELFF.

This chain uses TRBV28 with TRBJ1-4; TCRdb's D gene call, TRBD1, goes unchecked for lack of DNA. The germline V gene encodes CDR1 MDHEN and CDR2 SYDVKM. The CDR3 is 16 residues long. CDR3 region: CASSLQRREIDEKLFF.

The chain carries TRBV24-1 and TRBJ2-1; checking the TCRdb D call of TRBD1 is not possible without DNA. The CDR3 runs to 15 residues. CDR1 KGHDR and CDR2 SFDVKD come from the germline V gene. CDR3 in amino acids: CATSDFAQGASEQFF.

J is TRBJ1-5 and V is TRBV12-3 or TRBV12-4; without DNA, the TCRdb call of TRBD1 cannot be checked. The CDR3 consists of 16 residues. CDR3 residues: CASSFYRVGSNQPQHF.

This CDR3 reads CATSQGDYGYTF. This chain connects TRBV10-3 to TRBJ1-2; as DNA is missing, the TRBD1 call by TCRdb cannot be tested. Germline values: CDR1 ENHRY, CDR2 SYGVKD. The CDR3 runs to 12 residues.

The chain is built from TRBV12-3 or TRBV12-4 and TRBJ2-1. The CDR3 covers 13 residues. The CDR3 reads CASSPTSYNEQFF.

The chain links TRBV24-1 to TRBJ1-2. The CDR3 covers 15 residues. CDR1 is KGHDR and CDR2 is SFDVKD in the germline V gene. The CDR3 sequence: CATSDPRLNNYGYTF.

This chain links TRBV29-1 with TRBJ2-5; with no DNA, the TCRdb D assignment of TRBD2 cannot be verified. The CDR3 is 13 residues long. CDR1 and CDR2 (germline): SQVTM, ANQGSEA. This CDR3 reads CSVDPRMEETQYF.

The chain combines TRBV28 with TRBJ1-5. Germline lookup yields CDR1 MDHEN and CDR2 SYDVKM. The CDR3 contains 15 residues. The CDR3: CASSLVEYSNQPQHF.

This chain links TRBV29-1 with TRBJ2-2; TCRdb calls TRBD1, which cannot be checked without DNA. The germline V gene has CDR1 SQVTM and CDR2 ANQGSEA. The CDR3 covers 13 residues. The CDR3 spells CSVVRGGTGELFF.